This TCR beta chain is from a study of blood T cell repertoires in COVID-19. On the study more broadly: Collection of acute and convalescent COVID-19 samples took place in the United States, Italy and Spain. PBMCs, B-cell-depleted T cells, or T cells provided the cDNA or gDNA that made up the material.

The CDR3 is 16 amino acids. The V gene's germline CDR1 is SGHDT and CDR2 YYEEEE. With V trimmed by 9 bases and J by 7 bases, 20 bases remained unmatched. Methods used by the authors: Estimated nucleated cell counts came from reference gene primer amplification. The assay was immunoSEQ multiplex PCR, and TCRdb's table has in-frame clones only and misses some. V and J calls and clone size are copied from that table; D and trimming were computed from the DNA. The repertoire consists of 40,000 to 50,000 clones, with roughly nine tenths occurring once and the leading ten covering 6.2%. The sequenced material came from peripheral blood. This receptor was taken from a human donor in a cohort sampled during active COVID-19. The V and J genes are TRBV5-6 and TRBJ2-7; the match to TRBD2 covers 9 bases. This CDR3 reads CATYSWGSGRLREQYF. In nucleotides, the CDR3 is TGTGCCACGTACTCATGGGGGAGCGGGAGGTTGCGGGAGCAGTACTTC. The full variable domain, with the rest looked up from reference TRBV5-6 and TRBJ2-7, is DAGVTQSPTHLIKTRGQQVTLRCSPKSGHDTVSWYQQALGQGPQFIFQYYEEEERQRGNFPDRFSGHQFPNYSSELNVNALLLGDSALYLCATYSWGSGRLREQYFGPGTRLTVT.